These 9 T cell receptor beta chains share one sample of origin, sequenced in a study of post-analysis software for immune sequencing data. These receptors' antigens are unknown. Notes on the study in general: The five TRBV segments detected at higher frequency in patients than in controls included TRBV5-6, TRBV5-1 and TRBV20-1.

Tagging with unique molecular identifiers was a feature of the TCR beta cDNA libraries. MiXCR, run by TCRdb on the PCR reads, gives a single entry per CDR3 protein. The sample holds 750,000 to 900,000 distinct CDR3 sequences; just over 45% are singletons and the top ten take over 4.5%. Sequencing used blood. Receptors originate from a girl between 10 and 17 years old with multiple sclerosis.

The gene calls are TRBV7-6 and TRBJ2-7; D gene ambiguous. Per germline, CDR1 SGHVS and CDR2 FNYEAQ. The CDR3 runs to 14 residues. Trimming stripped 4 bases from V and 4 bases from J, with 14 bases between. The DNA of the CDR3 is TGTGCCAGCAGCTCCCGGCAAGGGTTTTACGAGCAGTACTTC. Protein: CASSSRQGFYEQYF.

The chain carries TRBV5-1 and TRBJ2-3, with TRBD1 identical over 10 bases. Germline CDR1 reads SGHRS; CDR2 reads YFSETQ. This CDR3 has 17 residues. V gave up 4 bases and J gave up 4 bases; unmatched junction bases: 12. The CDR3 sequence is CASSPGTGDWQSDTQYF. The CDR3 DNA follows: TGCGCCAGCAGCCCTGGGACAGGGGATTGGCAGTCAGATACGCAGTATTTT. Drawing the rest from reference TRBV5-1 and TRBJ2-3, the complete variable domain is KAGVTQTPRYLIKTRGQQVTLSCSPISGHRSVSWYQQTPGQGLQFLFEYFSETQRNKGNFPGRFSGRQFSNSRSEMNVSTLELGDSALYLCASSPGTGDWQSDTQYFGPGTRLTVL.

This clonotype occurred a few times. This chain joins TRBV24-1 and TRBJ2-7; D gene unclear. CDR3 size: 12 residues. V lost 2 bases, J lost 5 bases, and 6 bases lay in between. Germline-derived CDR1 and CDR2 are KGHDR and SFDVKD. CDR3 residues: CATSDWTHEQYF. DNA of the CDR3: TGTGCCACCAGTGATTGGACCCACGAGCAGTACTTC.

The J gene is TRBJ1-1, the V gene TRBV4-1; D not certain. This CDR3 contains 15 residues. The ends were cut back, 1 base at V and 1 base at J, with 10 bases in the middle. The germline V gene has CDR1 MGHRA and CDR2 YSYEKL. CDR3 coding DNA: TGCGCCAGCAGCCAAGGCCCAGGAGGGAACACTGAAGCTTTCTTT. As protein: CASSQGPGGNTEAFF.

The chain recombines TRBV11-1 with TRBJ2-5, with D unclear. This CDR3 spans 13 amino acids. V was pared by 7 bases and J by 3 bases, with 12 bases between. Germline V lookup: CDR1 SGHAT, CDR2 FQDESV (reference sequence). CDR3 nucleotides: TGTGCCAGCAACTTCGACACCAAAGAGACCCAGTACTTC. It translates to CASNFDTKETQYF.

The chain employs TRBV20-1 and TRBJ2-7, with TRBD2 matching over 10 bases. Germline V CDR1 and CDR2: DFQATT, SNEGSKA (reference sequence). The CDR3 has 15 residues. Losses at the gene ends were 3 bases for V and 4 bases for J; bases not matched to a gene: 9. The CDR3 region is CSASGASGSKYEQYF. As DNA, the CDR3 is TGCAGTGCTAGCGGTGCTAGCGGGAGTAAATACGAGCAGTACTTC.

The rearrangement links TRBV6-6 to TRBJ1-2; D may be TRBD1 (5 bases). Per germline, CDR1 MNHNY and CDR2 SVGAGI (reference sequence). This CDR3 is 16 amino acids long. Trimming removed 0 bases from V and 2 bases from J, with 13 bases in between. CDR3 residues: CASSYSNRDANYGYTF. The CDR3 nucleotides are TGTGCCAGCAGTTACTCGAATCGGGACGCGAACTATGGCTACACCTTC.

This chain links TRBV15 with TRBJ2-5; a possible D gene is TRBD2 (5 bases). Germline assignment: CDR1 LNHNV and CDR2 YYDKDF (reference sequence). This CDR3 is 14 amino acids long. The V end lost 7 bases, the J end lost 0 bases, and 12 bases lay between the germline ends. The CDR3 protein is CATKADPYQETQYF. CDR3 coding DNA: TGTGCCACCAAAGCGGATCCGTACCAAGAGACCCAGTACTTC.

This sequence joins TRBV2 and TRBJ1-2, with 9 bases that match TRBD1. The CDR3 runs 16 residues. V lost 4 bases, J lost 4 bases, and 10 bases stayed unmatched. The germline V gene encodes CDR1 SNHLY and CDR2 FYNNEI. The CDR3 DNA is TGTGCCAGCAGTGGAGCACGACAGGGGGGCTCCTATGGCTACACCTTC. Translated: CASSGARQGGSYGYTF.